This T cell receptor (beta chain) was captured in a study of Ad26.COV2.S vaccination and SARS-CoV-2 variants. Study outcomes and limitations: Non-spike TCR breadth did not differ much between vaccine and placebo recipients.

Note on this clone: Antigen specificity is unknown.

Treatment in this sample: some 20 received Ad26.COV2.S at low or high dose, single or two shots; about 5 received placebo; per-sample allocation not given. The investigators took samples on day 63 after the first vaccine or placebo injection. Profiling relied on immunoSEQ multiplex PCR, and the TCRdb table lists in-frame clones only, not all of them. The table records approximately 300,000 clones, roughly 86% of them present only once. CDR3 length: 14 residues. This material consisted of peripheral blood, taken in a trial of Ad26.COV2.S vaccine versus placebo. J is TRBJ1-2 and V is TRBV21-1. TRBV21-1 is annotated as a pseudogene. The TCR comes from a person between 18 and 60 years old who received the Ad26.COV2.S COVID-19 vaccine or a placebo. The CDR3 spells CATPGQSANYGYTF. Written as DNA, the CDR3 is TGTGCCACCCCGGGGCAGTCAGCTAACTATGGCTACACCTTC.